Listed below are T cell receptor beta chains from one sample, sequenced in a study of Graves' ophthalmopathy and Graves' hyperthyroidism. TCRdb redid the calling of the multiplex PCR reads with MiXCR, one entry per CDR3 protein. Of more than 45,000 distinct CDR3 sequences listed, less than 65% are singletons. Specimen: peripheral blood. Source of these receptors: an adult man with Graves' ophthalmopathy. Both conserved end residues are part of each CDR3. The D gene is left open where the match is weak. The listing skips clone size in some rows; elsewhere it reads once, few, many or a size class.

V gene,clone size,J gene,D gene,CDR3 DNA,CDR3 protein
TRBV7-8,many,TRBJ2-5,NA,TGTGCCAGCAGCTTAGTAGGCCTGCGAGAGACCCAGTACTTC,CASSLVGLRETQYF
TRBV2,few,TRBJ1-5,NA,TGTGCCAGCAGGGGTTGGGGCCCTGGGACCCAGCATTTT,CASRGWGPGTQHF
TRBV12-3/TRBV12-4,many,TRBJ2-1,TRBD1,TGTGCCAGCAGTTTGGGACGGGACAGGGTCAACAATGAGCAGTTCTTC,CASSLGRDRVNNEQFF
TRBV19,NA,TRBJ2-5,NA,TGTGCCAGTAGTGTAACGAACCAAGAGACCCAGTACTTC,CASSVTNQETQYF
TRBV6-8,many,TRBJ1-1,NA,TGTGCCAGCATGCTGGGTCCGGACACTGAAGCTTTCTTT,CASMLGPDTEAFF
TRBV19,once,TRBJ1-5,TRBD1,TGTGCCAGTAGTACCCAGGGGGCAAAGACCCAGCATTTT,CASSTQGAKTQHF
TRBV9,NA,TRBJ1-3,NA,TGTGCCAGCAGCGTATCCTCTAGCTCTGGAAACACCATATATTTT,CASSVSSSSGNTIYF
TRBV5-1,many,TRBJ2-7,TRBD2,TGCGCCAGCAGCTTCGGGAGGGAGACTCGAGAGCAGTACTTC,CASSFGRETREQYF
TRBV2,NA,TRBJ2-7,TRBD1,TGTGCCAGCAGTGGGGACAGCAGGGGGGAGCAGTACTTC,CASSGDSRGEQYF
TRBV5-1,many,TRBJ2-2,NA,TGCGCCAGCAGCTCTACTGGTTCGAACACCGGGGAGCTGTTTTTT,CASSSTGSNTGELFF
TRBV20-1,NA,TRBJ2-5,TRBD2,TGCAGTGCTCCTCTAGCGGGACGTTTTCGAGAGACCCAGTACTTC,CSAPLAGRFRETQYF
TRBV20-1,NA,TRBJ2-1,TRBD2,TGCAGTGCTAGGGCTCTCGGGCTAGCGGGAAATTTGGATGAGCAGTTCTTC,CSARALGLAGNLDEQFF
TRBV10-3,NA,TRBJ2-3,NA,TGTGCCATCAGTGAAGGGACTCAGCCAAACTACAATGAGCAGTATTTT,CAISEGTQPNYNEQYF
TRBV10-2,medium-sized,TRBJ1-2,NA,TGCGCCAGCAGGGGGGAAACTAACTATGGCTACACCTTC,CASRGETNYGYTF
TRBV20-1,NA,TRBJ2-3,NA,TGCAGTGCTAGAGATGCAGGGTCTAGCACAGATACGCAGTATTTT,CSARDAGSSTDTQYF
TRBV11-3,many,TRBJ2-4,NA,TGTGCCAGCAGCTTAGGGGTTCTGGGAGAGAACATTCAGTACTTC,CASSLGVLGENIQYF
TRBV7-7,NA,TRBJ1-4,TRBD1,TGTGCTAGCAGCTTGGGACAGGAAGAAAAACTGTTTTTT,CASSLGQEEKLFF
TRBV12-3/TRBV12-4,NA,TRBJ2-7,TRBD1,TGTGCCAGCAGCTATCTTGGGACAGACTTC,CASSYLGTDF
TRBV10-3,many,TRBJ2-3,TRBD2,TGTGCCATCAGTGAGGCGGGAGGGGCCACAGATACGCAGTATTTT,CAISEAGGATDTQYF
TRBV11-2,NA,TRBJ1-2,NA,TGTGCCAGCAGCTCCCTCCGAGGACTAGCGGGAGGGCAAAAAGCCGGGGTGAGCGGCTACACCTTC,CASSSLRGLAGGQKAGVSGYTF
TRBV20-1,NA,TRBJ2-2,TRBD1,TGCAGTGCTAGGGGAAGGACAGGGGGCAAAGGGGAGCTGTTTTTT,CSARGRTGGKGELFF
TRBV7-9,many,TRBJ2-1,TRBD1,TGTGCCAGCAGCTTGGAGGACAGGGGGATCTACAATGAGCAGTTCTTC,CASSLEDRGIYNEQFF
TRBV5-8,NA,TRBJ2-3,NA,TGTGCCAGCAGCCCGGGGGGCCCCACAGATACGCAGTATTTT,CASSPGGPTDTQYF
TRBV24-1,NA,TRBJ1-5,TRBD1,TGTGCCACCAGTGACCCCGGACAGGGACAGCCCCAGCATTTT,CATSDPGQGQPQHF
TRBV20-1,NA,TRBJ2-5,TRBD2,TGCAGCCACGGGACTAGCGGGAGGGGGTGGGATAAGAAGACCCAGTACTTC,CSHGTSGRGWDKKTQYF
TRBV20-1,many,TRBJ1-1,NA,TGCAGTGCTTGGCGGGGGGACACTGAAGCTTTCTTT,CSAWRGDTEAFF
TRBV7-8,NA,TRBJ2-7,NA,TGTGCCAGCAGTCTTTCCGACCCCTACGAGCAGTACTTC,CASSLSDPYEQYF